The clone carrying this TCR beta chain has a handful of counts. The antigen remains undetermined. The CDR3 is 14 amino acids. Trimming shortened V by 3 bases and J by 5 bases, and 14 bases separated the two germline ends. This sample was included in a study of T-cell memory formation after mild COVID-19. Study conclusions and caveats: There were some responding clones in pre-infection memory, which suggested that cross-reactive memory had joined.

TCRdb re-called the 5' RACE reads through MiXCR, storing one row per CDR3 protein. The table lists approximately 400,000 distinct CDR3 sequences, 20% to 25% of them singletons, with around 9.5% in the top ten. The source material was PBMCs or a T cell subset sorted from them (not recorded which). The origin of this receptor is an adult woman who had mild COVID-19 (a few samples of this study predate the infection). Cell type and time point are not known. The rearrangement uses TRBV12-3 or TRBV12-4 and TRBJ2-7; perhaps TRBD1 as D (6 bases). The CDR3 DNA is TGTGCCAGCAGTTTCTCCAGGGGCAATGACGAGCAGTACTTC. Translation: CASSFSRGNDEQYF.